A selection of T cell receptor beta chains follows, all from one sample in a study of CD8 T cells in ankylosing spondylitis. From the 5' RACE reads, TCRdb called clonotypes with MiXCR, one entry per CDR3 protein. The sample yields about 160,000 distinct CDR3 sequences, around 17% seen once. The sequenced sample consisted of blood, either unsorted or a sorted T cell fraction (not recorded which). The receptors were gathered from a male donor with ankylosing spondylitis or in good health (not recorded which). CDR3s include the opening cysteine and the closing phenylalanine or tryptophan. Each record gives: clone size, D gene, V gene, J gene, CDR3 DNA, CDR3 protein. D genes are given only for firm matches. Some rows have no size entry. The others give once, few or many, or a class for an expanded clone.

many,NA,TRBV29-1,TRBJ2-5,TGCAGCGTTGGGTCGTCTGACAGAGCTCCCGCCCAGTACTTC,CSVGSSDRAPAQYF
NA,NA,TRBV12-3/TRBV12-4,TRBJ1-3,TGTGCCAGCAGCAAGGACAGACGAGGAAACACCATATATTTT,CASSKDRRGNTIYF
NA,NA,TRBV7-2,TRBJ1-1,TGTGCCAGCAGCCACAACACTGAAGCTTTCTTT,CASSHNTEAFF
few,TRBD1,TRBV10-3,TRBJ1-5,TGTGCCATCAGTGTCGGGGACAGCTATAGCAATCAGCCCCAGCATTTT,CAISVGDSYSNQPQHF
many,NA,TRBV5-6,TRBJ2-7,TGTGCCAGCAGCTCCGGTCAGAACAGTTTCTACGAGCAGTACTTC,CASSSGQNSFYEQYF
NA,NA,TRBV5-4,TRBJ2-7,TGTGCCAGCAGCCCGGGAACTAGCAGAGAGCAGTACTTC,CASSPGTSREQYF
many,NA,TRBV20-1,TRBJ2-4,TGCAGTATCTTAGCGACCGGTCCCAAAAACATTCAGTACTTC,CSILATGPKNIQYF
NA,NA,TRBV11-2,TRBJ2-1,TGTGCCAGCAGCTTAAGCCTAGCAGTCTCCTACAATGAGCAGTTCTTC,CASSLSLAVSYNEQFF
NA,TRBD2,TRBV29-1,TRBJ2-3,TGCAGCGCCCAACCACTAGCGGGAGAGACAGATACGCAGTATTTT,CSAQPLAGETDTQYF
many,TRBD1,TRBV29-1,TRBJ2-7,TGCAGCGTTCCTGGACAGGTACTCTACGAGCAGTACTTC,CSVPGQVLYEQYF
few,NA,TRBV25-1,TRBJ1-4,TGTGCCAGCAGTGAACCCGGAGGGGATGAAAAACTGTTTTTT,CASSEPGGDEKLFF
NA,NA,TRBV12-3/TRBV12-4,TRBJ2-7,TGTGCCAGCAGTTCATCAACAACAACCTACGAGCAGTACTTC,CASSSSTTTYEQYF
few,NA,TRBV10-2,TRBJ2-7,TGCGCCAGCAAAGAGCCTGGGGTGAGTCCGGCGGTCTACGAGCAGTACTTC,CASKEPGVSPAVYEQYF
many,NA,TRBV10-3,TRBJ1-3,TGTGCCATCAGTGGCGACAGGATCAACACTGGAAACACCATATATTTT,CAISGDRINTGNTIYF
many,TRBD2,TRBV5-1,TRBJ2-1,TGCGCCAGCAGCCCGGGGGCTAGCGGGGATAGGGAGCAGTTCTTC,CASSPGASGDREQFF
many,NA,TRBV20-1,TRBJ1-1,TGCAGTGCTACGTCAACAGGGAGGAACACTGAAGCTTTCTTT,CSATSTGRNTEAFF
few,NA,TRBV18,TRBJ2-3,TGTGCCAGCTCACCCGCCCCGGCTAGCGTAAAGAGAGCAGATACGCAGTATTTT,CASSPAPASVKRADTQYF
many,NA,TRBV6-1,TRBJ2-1,TGTGCCAGCAGCGTTCGCTCCTACAATGAGCAGTTCTTC,CASSVRSYNEQFF
many,TRBD2,TRBV5-1,TRBJ2-1,TGCGCCAGCAGCTTCGACGGGAGGGCCCTTGAGCAGTTCTTC,CASSFDGRALEQFF
few,NA,TRBV4-2,TRBJ1-1,TGTGCCAGCAGCCAAGACCGTGAAGCTTTCTTT,CASSQDREAFF
many,NA,TRBV9,TRBJ1-2,TGTGCCAGCAGTTACGATCACAGAGCTAACTATGGCTACACCTTC,CASSYDHRANYGYTF
many,NA,TRBV3-1,TRBJ1-2,TGTGCCAGCAGCCAAACGCGGGAAGGCTACACCTTC,CASSQTREGYTF
many,NA,TRBV5-1,TRBJ2-5,TGCGCCAGCAGCTTTTCAGGCAACAATGAAGAGACCCAGTACTTC,CASSFSGNNEETQYF
many,TRBD2,TRBV20-1,TRBJ2-1,TGCAGTGCGAAGGGACTAGCGGGAGTCGATGAGCAGTTCTTC,CSAKGLAGVDEQFF
many,NA,TRBV28,TRBJ2-3,TGTGCCAGCAGTTTATTGTTGCGGGGCACAGATACGCAGTATTTT,CASSLLLRGTDTQYF
many,TRBD1,TRBV2,TRBJ2-7,TGTGCCAGCAGCGCACAGGGGGCATCCTACGAGCAGTACTTC,CASSAQGASYEQYF
NA,TRBD1,TRBV10-2,TRBJ1-1,TGCGCCAGCAGTGAGTCTGGGACAGGGAACCCTGAAGCTTTCTTT,CASSESGTGNPEAFF
many,NA,TRBV29-1,TRBJ2-1,TGCAGCGTTGATGGCTCCGGCCATGAGCAGTTCTTC,CSVDGSGHEQFF
NA,NA,TRBV6-1,TRBJ1-5,TGTGCCAGCAGGGCTGCGGGGGGGGCGTCCAATCAGCCCCAGCATTTT,CASRAAGGASNQPQHF
many,TRBD1,TRBV10-3,TRBJ2-2,TGTGCCATCAGTCCACAGGGGGTAGGCACCACCGGGGAGCTGTTTTTT,CAISPQGVGTTGELFF
many,NA,TRBV20-1,TRBJ1-5,TGCAGTGCAAGGACAGTCGGATATAGCAATCAGCCCCAGCATTTT,CSARTVGYSNQPQHF
many,TRBD2,TRBV12-3/TRBV12-4,TRBJ2-3,TGTGCCAGCAGTTTCACTAGCGGGGGCACAGATACGCAGTATTTT,CASSFTSGGTDTQYF
many,NA,TRBV12-3/TRBV12-4,TRBJ1-6,TGTGCCAGCAGTGCCTTGGTATACGGTCGGGGTTCACCCCTCCACTTT,CASSALVYGRGSPLHF
many,NA,TRBV20-1,TRBJ2-2,TGCAGTGCTAGAGATTGGTTAGGGGGGGTCGGGGAGCTGTTTTTT,CSARDWLGGVGELFF
many,NA,TRBV20-1,TRBJ2-6,TGCAGTGCTAGACACACTAGGATCCCTACTGGGGCCAACGTCCTGACTTTC,CSARHTRIPTGANVLTF
NA,TRBD1,TRBV5-1,TRBJ1-6,TGCGCCAGCAGCTTGGACGACAGGGGTGGAAGATCACCCCTCCACTTT,CASSLDDRGGRSPLHF
NA,NA,TRBV20-1,TRBJ2-1,TGCAGTGTGTCCCAATCAGGGCACAATGAGCAGTTCTTC,CSVSQSGHNEQFF
few,TRBD1,TRBV28,TRBJ2-7,TGTGCCAGCCGCCCCGACAGGGTGGGATACGAGCAGTACTTC,CASRPDRVGYEQYF
NA,NA,TRBV27,TRBJ2-6,TGTGCCAGCAGTTTAGACGGAGCTTACGTCCTGACTTTC,CASSLDGAYVLTF
NA,NA,TRBV4-2,TRBJ1-2,TGTGCCAGCAGCCACCCGGGGGAGGATGGCTATGGCTACACCTTC,CASSHPGEDGYGYTF
NA,NA,TRBV2,TRBJ2-1,TGTGCCAGCAAACCAGAGGGCTACAATGAGCAGTTCTTC,CASKPEGYNEQFF
NA,NA,TRBV27,TRBJ1-5,TGTGCCAGCAGTTCAGGGAAAAATCAGCCCCAGCATTTT,CASSSGKNQPQHF
many,NA,TRBV20-1,TRBJ2-3,TGCAGTGCTAGGGGTGGCTCGGACGCTGCGACTGTCACAGATACGCAGTATTTT,CSARGGSDAATVTDTQYF
many,NA,TRBV21-1,TRBJ2-3,TGTGCCAGTGCACCGGGAGCTACAGATACGCAGTATTTT,CASAPGATDTQYF
NA,NA,TRBV11-3,TRBJ1-1,TGTGCCAGCAGCTTCGGCAATCGGGCTGAAGCTTTCTTT,CASSFGNRAEAFF
many,NA,TRBV7-2,TRBJ1-3,TGTGCCAGCAGCCCTGGCCAGGGGCCGGCTACTGGAAACACCATATATTTT,CASSPGQGPATGNTIYF
NA,TRBD2,TRBV10-3,TRBJ2-5,TGTGCCACCTCGACTAGCGGGAGGGCCCAAGAGACCCAGTACTTC,CATSTSGRAQETQYF
NA,TRBD1,TRBV28,TRBJ1-5,TGTGCCAGCAGTTTAGGGTTCGGGACAGGGATAAATCAGCCCCAGCATTTT,CASSLGFGTGINQPQHF
few,NA,TRBV7-3,TRBJ2-1,TGTGCCAGCAGCATTAGCGTGAGCTCCTACAATGAGCAGTTCTTC,CASSISVSSYNEQFF